This TCR beta chain was retrieved from a study of cytomegalovirus exposure and HLA in healthy donors. Notes on the study in general: Associated with cytomegalovirus, according to the listing, were 150 to 200 TCR beta chains.

Details on this clone: The antigen is not known.

Produced via immunoSEQ multiplex PCR; TCRdb's table is partial and in-frame only. The table includes about 160,000 clones, around 96% detected once. The V gene end was trimmed by 10 bases and the J gene end by 4 bases; junction bases not matched to a gene: 13. This CDR3 has 15 residues. Germline V CDR1 and CDR2: ENHRY, SYGVKD. The sequencing sample was made of PBMCs. This chain links TRBV10-3 with TRBJ1-5; TRBD1 matches 7 bases. The receptor comes from a woman under 30 in good health and CMV-seronegative. CDR3 amino acids: CARNQGTEINQPQHF. CDR3 bases: TGTGCCAGAAACCAAGGGACAGAGATTAATCAGCCCCAGCATTTT.